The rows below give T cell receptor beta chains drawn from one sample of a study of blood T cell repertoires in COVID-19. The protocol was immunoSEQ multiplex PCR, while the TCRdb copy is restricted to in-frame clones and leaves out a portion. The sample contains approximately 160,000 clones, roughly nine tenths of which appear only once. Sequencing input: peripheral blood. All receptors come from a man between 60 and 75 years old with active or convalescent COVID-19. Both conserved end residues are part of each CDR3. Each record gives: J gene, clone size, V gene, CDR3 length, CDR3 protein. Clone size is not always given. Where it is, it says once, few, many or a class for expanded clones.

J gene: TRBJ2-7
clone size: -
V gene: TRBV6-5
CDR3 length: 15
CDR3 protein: CASSYQWGQLYEQYF

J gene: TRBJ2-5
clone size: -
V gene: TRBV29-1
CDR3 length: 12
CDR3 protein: CSVTDNQETQYF

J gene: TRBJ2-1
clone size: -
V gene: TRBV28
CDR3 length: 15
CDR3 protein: CASSSPGQGYNEQFF

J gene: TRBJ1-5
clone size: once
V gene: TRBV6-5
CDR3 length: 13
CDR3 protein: CANNRDNYQPQHF

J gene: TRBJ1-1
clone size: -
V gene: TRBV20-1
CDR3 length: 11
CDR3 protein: CSAARTDKAFF

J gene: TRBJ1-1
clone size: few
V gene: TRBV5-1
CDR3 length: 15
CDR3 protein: CASSSSGTGKGTAFF

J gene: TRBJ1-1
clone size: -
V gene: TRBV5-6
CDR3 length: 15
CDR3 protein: CASSAGQMMNTEAFF

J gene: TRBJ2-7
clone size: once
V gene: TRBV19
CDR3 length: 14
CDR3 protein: CASSQDRGRYEQYF

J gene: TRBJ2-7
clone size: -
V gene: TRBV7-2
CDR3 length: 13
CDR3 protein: CASSRDRDYEQYF

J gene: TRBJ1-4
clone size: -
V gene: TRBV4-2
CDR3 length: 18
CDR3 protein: CASSQDLFNVLNSEKLFF

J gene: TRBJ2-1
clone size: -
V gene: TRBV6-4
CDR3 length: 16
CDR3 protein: CASSDPSGTSGGVQFF

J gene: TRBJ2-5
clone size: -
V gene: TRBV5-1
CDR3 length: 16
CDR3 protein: CASSSVGSGGLETQYF

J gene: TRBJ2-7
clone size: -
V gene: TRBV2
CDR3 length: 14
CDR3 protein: CASIGTIQTDEQYF

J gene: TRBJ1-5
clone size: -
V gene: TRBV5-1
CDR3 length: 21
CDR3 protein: CASSLGTTRPEQGFSNQPQHF

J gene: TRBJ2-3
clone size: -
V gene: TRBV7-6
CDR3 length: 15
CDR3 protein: CASSLGASEGDTQYF

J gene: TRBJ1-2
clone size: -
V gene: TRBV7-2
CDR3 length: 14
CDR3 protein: CASKQDKGVYGYTF

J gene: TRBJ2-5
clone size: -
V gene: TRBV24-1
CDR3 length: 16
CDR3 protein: CATSDGTSGGGETQYF

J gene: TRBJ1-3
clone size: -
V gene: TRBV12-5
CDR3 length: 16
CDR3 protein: CASGYRGQSSGNTIYF

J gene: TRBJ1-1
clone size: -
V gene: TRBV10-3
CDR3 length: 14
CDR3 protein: CAISPTVMNTEAFF

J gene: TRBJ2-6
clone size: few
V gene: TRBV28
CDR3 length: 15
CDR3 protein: CATRSGIAGANVLTF

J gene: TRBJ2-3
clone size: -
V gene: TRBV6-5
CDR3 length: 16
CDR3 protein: CASSYSTGVGTDTQYF

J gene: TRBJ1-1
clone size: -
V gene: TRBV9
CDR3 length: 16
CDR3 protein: CASSPQTGGADTEAFF

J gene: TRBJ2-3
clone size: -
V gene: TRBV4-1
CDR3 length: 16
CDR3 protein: CASSQPDRGSTDTQYF

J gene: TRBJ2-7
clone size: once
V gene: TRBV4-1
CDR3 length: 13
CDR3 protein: CASSQQGAYEQYF

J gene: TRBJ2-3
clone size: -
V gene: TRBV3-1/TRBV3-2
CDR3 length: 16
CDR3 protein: CASSQAIGISTDTQYF